This TCR beta chain was found in a study of cytomegalovirus exposure and HLA in healthy donors (dated by TCRdb to between 2016 and 2019). Notes on the research overall: An earlier analysis of 587 of the donors reported approximately 300 Gb of sequence data and some 110 million unique TCR beta sequences obtained from about 180 million T cells. In the later analysis, no new phenotypic data were used to find candidate immune exposures; instead, reliance was placed on TCR beta sequences and their occurrence across donors. Genome-wide SNP genotypes for about 55% of the roughly 670 donors were used in a later genetic analysis, which treated that subset as a discovery cohort. Besides the first cohort of roughly 660 subjects, a separate validation cohort made up of 90 to 150 different subjects was used. In an earlier analysis of 587 of the donors, high-throughput TCR beta sequencing was used to judge whether each TCR beta V gene segment behaved as functional or pseudogenic. The study was designed to test whether signatures of past pathogen exposure could be identified by cataloging public T cell receptors. Among some 400 genotyped donors of the cohort, an average of around 240,000 unique TCR beta nucleotide sequences were sequenced per donor, roughly a sixth of them non-productive. HLA typing included class I and class II loci at four-digit resolution. The study used immunosequencing to profile the T cell repertoires of approximately 630 subjects and linked those repertoires to cytomegalovirus serostatus. An early release that covered about 640 HLA-typed donors contained approximately 300 gigabases of sequencing data and roughly 84 million unique TCR sequences. To predict cytomegalovirus infection status, the study brought together high-throughput TCR immunosequencing, statistical association of individual TCRs with disease status, and machine learning. Of the roughly 390 genotyped donors, more than 75% were placed in the genetic ancestry cluster associated with self-reported Caucasian donors. Donor age, sex, ethnicity and CMV serostatus were compiled together with the repertoire data. In a later analysis, previously published TCR beta repertoires from 550 to 750 donors were re-analyzed and high-resolution HLA genotyping was added so that TCR occurrence patterns could be studied. All discovery cohort repertoires had been generated using a single sequencing platform. Roughly 5 DR-DQ haplotypes were handled as single units for association and clustering, since linkage in the cohort was strong. The number of typed donors differed by locus: roughly 629-640 for A, B, C, DRB1 and DQB1; 522 for DQA1; around 610 for DPA1; and approximately 450 for DPB1. General findings and caveats noted by the study authors: In a later analysis, several top co-occurrence clusters were reported to appear linked to parvovirus B19, influenza, CMV and Epstein-Barr virus. The classifier was reported to diagnose cytomegalovirus status with high specificity and sensitivity in both the original and validation cohorts. The 87-base-pair reads could not distinguish some IMGT-functional V segments, including TRBV6-2 and TRBV6-3, so those segments were excluded. An association between a missense DCLRE1C variant and V-gene and J-gene trimming of TCR beta chains was found in a later genetic analysis and replicated in an independent cohort. CMV serostatus was the only immune exposure information available for the cohort. The presence/absence analyses assumed that sequencing depth was roughly uniform across donors, and that assumption may not be true. A further reported finding was that TCR beta sequences accurately predicted the HLA-A and HLA-B alleles for most subjects in the first cohort. HLA typing was unavailable for some donors at each locus, so association tests used only the typed subset. In an earlier analysis of about 600 of the donors, most TCR beta V segments appeared in productive rearrangements about 87% or about 30% of the time, broadly matching IMGT annotations. In a later genetic analysis, fewer N-insertions in productive TCRs were reported among donors in an Asian-associated ancestry cluster than the approximately 710-donor mean. Only TCR beta chains were sequenced in this cohort, and the absence of alpha or paired-chain data limited detectable features. Because counts were too low, about 18 rarely observed V segments, including chromosome 9 orphons, were excluded from the earlier analysis of some 540 of the donors. Correlated functional status among segregating V segments might reflect linkage disequilibrium, but an unknown experimental factor could not be ruled out. According to a later analysis, TCR association rates differed among HLA loci, with DRB1 alleles showing the most associated TCRs and HLA-C alleles showing the fewest. A later analysis found that most CMV-associated TCR beta chains appeared HLA-restricted, with HLA associations seemingly driven largely by CMV exposure. A cluster of highly shared sequence variants was judged likely to represent a technical artifact of the sequencing pipeline. A few of the identified cytomegalovirus-associated TCR beta chains were confirmed in vitro to be specific for cytomegalovirus antigens. Most TCR sequences were seen in very few donors, while some public TCRs were found in many individuals. A later analysis found that HLA-associated TCR beta chains were more clonally expanded and had lower generation probabilities than equally common non-associated chains. The study listed 164 TCR beta chains as associated with cytomegalovirus. At a false discovery rate of 0.05, a later analysis linked some 18,000 TCR beta sequences to specific HLA alleles. The authors suggested that the approach could potentially be generalized to other disease states and immunological phenotypes. Strong co-occurrence of HLA alleles, especially DR and DQ, made assigning TCR associations to individual alleles difficult.

Library prep was done by the immunoSEQ multiplex PCR assay. For the multiplex PCR, a mixture combining 60 forward primers for TCR Vbeta segments and 13 reverse primers for TCR Jbeta segments was used. The CDR3 region of rearranged TCR beta genes was amplified from genomic DNA by a multiplex PCR assay. The Illumina HiSeq System was used to sequence the amplified TCR beta libraries as 87-base-pair reads. The authors processed their data as follows. A later analysis counted about 82 million unique TCR beta chains across the 550 to 700 repertoires, and roughly 9.9 million of these chains were shared by at least two donors. A nearest-neighbor algorithm error-corrected the raw reads and collapsed the reads into unique sequences, merging closely related sequences to remove PCR and sequencing errors. V, D and J gene segments were assigned by aligning CDR3 sequences to IMGT reference sequences. Each retained sequence needed at least a six-nucleotide match to both a V gene segment and a J gene segment. Rearrangements were called productive when the CDR3 lacked stop codons and stayed in frame with V and J; all others were non-productive. Following IMGT convention, CDR3 was defined as the stretch from the second conserved V-encoded cysteine to the conserved J-encoded phenylalanine. In an earlier analysis of around 640 of the donors, sequences lacking an unambiguous match to a single V gene segment were excluded. In an earlier analysis of 500 to 750 of the donors, V segments were called functional above 56.7% productive rearrangements and were called segregating when the between-donor standard deviation exceeded 5%. To diagnose cytomegalovirus status from the catalog of TCR beta chain sequences, a statistical classification framework was built. In a later analysis, TCR nucleotide sequences were compared against IMGT/GENE-DB human TR gene sequences so that V and J genes could be assigned. A later analysis assigned CDR3 sequences and most-parsimonious VDJ recombination scenarios with the TCRdist pipeline. A later analysis defined each TCR beta chain by its CDR3 amino acid sequence plus V-gene family, and excluded reads lacking a unique V-gene family. As a way to deal with suspected cross-contamination and a sequencing artifact, a later analysis dropped 450 to 600 nucleotide sequences that were highly shared and had low generation probability. For each public chain, a later analysis derived a clonal expansion index from normalized ranks of inferred template counts within each repertoire. In a later analysis, generation probabilities were computed using a VDJ recombination model fitted to out-of-frame rearrangements, and the results were checked against IGoR. Hypergeometric tests were used in a later analysis to score TCR-TCR, TCR-HLA and TCR-CMV co-occurrence, with a repertoire-size bias correction applied to the TCR pairs. To estimate false discovery rates, a later analysis permuted the HLA or CMV assignments 20 times. In a later analysis, co-occurring TCRs were grouped using DBSCAN, with TCRdist sequence similarity added in when clustering inside HLA-allele-positive subsets. Co-occurrence clustering excluded repertoires with fewer than 30,000 or more than 120,000 public chains, plus five with anomalous nucleotide sharing. In its TCRdb copy, this immuneACCESS table keeps in-frame sequences only and misses some clones. Where compared with another copy, unresolved V genes explain less than half of these, and the others have no known cause. The V and J calls and clone size are taken from that table; D and trimming were inferred from the DNA. The sample includes 50,000 to 65,000 clones, with 82% observed a single time. The ten most abundant clones make up 2.5% to 3.5% of the sample.

Remarks on this clone: This clone's antigen is unknown. No qualities accompany the bases; no much larger clone lies one base away.

The CDR1 and CDR2 encoded by the germline V gene are SGHTA and FQGNSA. Measured from the cysteine to the phenylalanine, the CDR3 is 15 residues long. CDR3 DNA is the only sequence kept; it has 45 bases, read in frame from the first base. After removal of 6 bases from V and 6 bases from J, the junction retains 4 bases not matched to a gene. The cohort comprised 670 or so healthy bone marrow donors. Cohort members were all nominally healthy when sampled, although unrecorded immune exposures were likely present. The donor was CMV seronegative and was included in the group of about 350 seronegative cohort members. Each donor provided a peripheral blood sample, and peripheral blood mononuclear cells were used for TCR beta sequencing. The Qiagen DNeasy Blood Extraction Kit was used to extract genomic DNA from the blood cell samples.

This receptor was obtained from a woman aged 18 to 35 in good health and CMV-seronegative. This receptor chain uses TRBV7-2 and TRBJ2-2, and 13 junctional nucleotides match TRBD2. The sequenced material came from PBMCs. The CDR3 sequence is CASRTLAGGSGELFF. The sequence in DNA is TGTGCCAGCAGGACACTAGCGGGAGGGTCCGGGGAGCTGTTTTTT.